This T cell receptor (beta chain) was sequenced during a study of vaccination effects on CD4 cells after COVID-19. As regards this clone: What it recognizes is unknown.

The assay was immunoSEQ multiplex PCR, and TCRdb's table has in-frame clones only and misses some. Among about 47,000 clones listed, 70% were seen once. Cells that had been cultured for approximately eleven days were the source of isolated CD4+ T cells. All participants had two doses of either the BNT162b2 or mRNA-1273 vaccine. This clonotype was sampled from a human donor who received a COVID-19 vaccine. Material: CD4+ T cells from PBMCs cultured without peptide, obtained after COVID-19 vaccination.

In DNA, the CDR3 is TGTGCCAGCAGCCAAGATCGACTAGCGGGAGAGGCAGATACGCAGTATTTT. It codes for CASSQDRLAGEADTQYF. This sequence joins TRBV4-2 and TRBJ2-3, with TRBD2 matching over 12 bases. The CDR3 is made up of 17 amino acids. Germline trimming cut 0 bases from V and 4 bases from J; bases unmatched to any gene: 5. CDR1 is LGHNA, CDR2 YNFKEQ, per germline.